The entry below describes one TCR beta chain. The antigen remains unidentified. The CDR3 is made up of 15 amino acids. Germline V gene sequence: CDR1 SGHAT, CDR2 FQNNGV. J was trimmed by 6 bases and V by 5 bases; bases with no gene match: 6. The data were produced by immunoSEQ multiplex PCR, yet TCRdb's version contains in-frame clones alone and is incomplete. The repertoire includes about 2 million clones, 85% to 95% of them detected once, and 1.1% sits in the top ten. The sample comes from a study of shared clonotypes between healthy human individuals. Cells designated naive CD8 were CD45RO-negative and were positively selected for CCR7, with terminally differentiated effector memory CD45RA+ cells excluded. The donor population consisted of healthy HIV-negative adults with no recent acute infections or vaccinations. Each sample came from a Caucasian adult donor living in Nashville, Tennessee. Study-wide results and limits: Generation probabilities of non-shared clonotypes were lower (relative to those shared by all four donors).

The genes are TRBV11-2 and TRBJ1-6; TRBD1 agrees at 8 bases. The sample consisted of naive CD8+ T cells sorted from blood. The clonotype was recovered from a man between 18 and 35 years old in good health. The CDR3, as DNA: TGTGCCAGCAGCCTGACAGGGGACCCTAATTCACCCCTCCACTTT. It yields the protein CASSLTGDPNSPLHF.